This T cell receptor beta chain appears in the sequencing data of a study of blood T cells in healthy people across ages. The study, taken as a whole, reports: Fewer expanded clones and more diversity marked long-lived versus aged donors.

Every donor gave roughly 9.6 milliliters of peripheral blood. This clonotype showed up many times. Its antigen remains unidentified. A sample-barcoded 5' primer and a J-beta primer mix were used in a second PCR of roughly 6 to 12 cycles. Every sample gave at least 3 million paired-end reads containing CDR3. In TCRdb, the 5' RACE reads were re-called with MiXCR into one record per CDR3 protein. The sample lists about 640,000 distinct CDR3 sequences, 25% to 35% occurring once. Sequencing was done on a sample of blood. The source is a woman aged 80 or over in good health.

CDR3 coding DNA: TGCAGTGGGTTTGAGGGAGCCAAAAACATTCAGTACTTC. Its protein is CSGFEGAKNIQYF. The rearrangement links TRBV20-1 to TRBJ2-4, with a weak D call TRBD2 (5 bases). The ends were cut back, 7 bases at V and 0 bases at J, with 10 bases in the middle. Germline CDR1 DFQATT, CDR2 SNEGSKA (reference sequence). There are 13 residues in the CDR3.